The next 10 T cell receptor beta chains were all read from a single sample in a study of shared clonotypes between healthy human individuals. Assay: immunoSEQ multiplex PCR; the TCRdb copy retains only in-frame clones and omits some. The sample contains 2 million to 3 million clones, 93% of which appear only once. What was sequenced was naive CD4+ T cells from PBMCs. Stated subset: CD45RA+ positively selected. The origin of the receptors is a man aged 18-30 years in good health. Some clones in this sample may be carry-over from other donors' samples.

This clone was detected only a few times. The CDR3 bases are TGTGCCAGTCGCGGCGTGGGAAATCAGCCCCAGCATTTT. Translating gives CASRGVGNQPQHF. The V call is TRBV2, the J call TRBJ1-5; D not resolved. V was trimmed by 9 bases and J by 4 bases, leaving 13 bases between them. Per germline, CDR1 SNHLY and CDR2 FYNNEI. The CDR3 totals 13 residues.

This rearrangement joins TRBV5-1 to TRBJ2-2, with D hard to call. Trimming shortened V by 0 bases and J by 1 base, and 7 bases separated the two germline ends. The germline CDR1 and CDR2 sequences are SGHRS and YFSETQ. The CDR3 is made up of 15 amino acids. Here the CDR3 DNA reads TGCGCCAGCAGCTTGGCGACTCAGAACACCGGGGAGCTGTTTTTT. It yields the protein CASSLATQNTGELFF.

The V and J genes are TRBV5-1 and TRBJ2-2, with D possibly being TRBD1 or TRBD2 (5 bases each). Trimming stripped 10 bases from V and 7 bases from J, with 23 bases between. Germline values: CDR1 SGHRS, CDR2 YFSETQ. CDR3 size: 15 residues. CDR3 residues: CAVSGPAATGGELFF. In DNA form, the CDR3 reads TGCGCCGTCTCGGGACCCGCAGCTACGGGCGGGGAGCTGTTTTTT.

V is TRBV7-9 and J is TRBJ2-5; 8 bases agree with TRBD1. The germline V gene encodes CDR1 SEHNR and CDR2 FQNEAQ (reference sequence). This CDR3 is 14 amino acids long. V was pared by 5 bases and J by 5 bases, with 7 bases of the junction left unmatched. CDR3 residues: CASSPRDRRETQYF. In DNA form, the CDR3 reads TGTGCCAGCAGCCCCCGGGACAGGCGGGAGACCCAGTACTTC.

V gene TRBV19 combines with J gene TRBJ2-1; D ambiguous. The germline V gene has CDR1 LNHDA and CDR2 SQIVND (reference sequence). The V end was cut by 1 base, the J end by 7 bases, with 5 bases between. The CDR3 is 12 residues long. The CDR3 region is CASSIGRNEQFF. As DNA, the CDR3 is TGTGCCAGTAGTATAGGGCGGAATGAGCAGTTCTTC.

The chain uses TRBV5-1 and TRBJ1-1, with D possibly TRBD1 on 6 matching bases. Germline assignment: CDR1 SGHRS and CDR2 YFSETQ. CDR3 length equals 15 residues. With 4 bases removed from V and 1 base from J, the gap between germline ends came to 14 bases. This chain's CDR3 is CASSEVGGPNTEAFF. The CDR3 DNA reads as TGCGCCAGCAGCGAAGTCGGGGGCCCGAACACTGAAGCTTTCTTT.

This sequence joins TRBV28 and TRBJ2-7; D is uncertain. The CDR3 covers 11 residues. Germline V gives CDR1 MDHEN, CDR2 SYDVKM. V shed 8 bases and J shed 5 bases, with 10 bases lying between them. CDR3 amino acids: CASRRVHEQYF. CDR3 DNA: TGTGCCAGCCGACGGGTCCACGAGCAGTACTTC.

A few counts support this clone. This chain connects TRBV27 to TRBJ1-5; TRBD1 is a possible D gene (6 bases). The CDR3 has 12 residues. Trimming left V 8 bases short and J 1 base short, with 6 bases between. Per the germline V gene, CDR1 is MNHEY and CDR2 is SMNVEV (reference sequence). DNA for the CDR3: TGTGCCAGCGGACAGAGCAATCAGCCCCAGCATTTT. It yields the protein CASGQSNQPQHF.

V is TRBV27 and J is TRBJ1-2, with a weak D call TRBD1 (5 bases). This CDR3 spans 13 amino acids. The germline V gene encodes CDR1 MNHEY and CDR2 SMNVEV (reference sequence). V lost 8 bases and J lost 4, with 14 bases in between. The CDR3 reads CASRPGTPYGYTF. The CDR3 DNA sequence: TGTGCCAGCCGACCCGGGACCCCCTATGGCTACACCTTC.

The chain employs TRBV23-1 and TRBJ1-2; D is undetermined. TRBV23-1 is placed among ORFs of uncertain function. The germline V and J ends were trimmed by 4 bases and 4 bases, with 19 bases remaining between them. This CDR3 spans 16 amino acids. The CDR3 bases are TGCGCCAGCAGTCTTCATTTTGTTGGACCGCGCTATGGCTACACCTTC. The encoded protein is CASSLHFVGPRYGYTF.